Following are 26 T cell receptor beta chains from one sample sequenced in a study of T cell repertoires in cytomegalovirus infection. Using its own MiXCR run on the reads, TCRdb lists one record per CDR3 protein. Of some 270,000 distinct CDR3 sequences in the sample, about 20% were seen once. Their specific antigens are unknown. The sample in question was cultured PBMCs, obtained from culture after CMV antigen stimulation. The origin of the receptors is a human donor in good health (CMV status not recorded). Some clones in this sample may be carry-over from other donors' samples.

This clonotype was counted many times. This chain joins TRBV7-2 and TRBJ2-7; unclear D gene. CDR1 and CDR2 (germline): SGHTA, FQGNSA. This CDR3 region has 15 residues. V was shortened by 0 bases and J by 0 bases, with 9 bases between the two germline ends. The CDR3 region is CASSLALTTSYEQYF. The CDR3 DNA follows: TGTGCCAGCAGCTTAGCCCTAACGACCTCCTACGAGCAGTACTTC.

The gene calls are TRBV6-2 or TRBV6-3 and TRBJ2-7; D could derive from TRBD1 or TRBD2 (5 bases each). Per germline, CDR1 MNHEY and CDR2 SVGEGT. V was trimmed by 6 bases and J by 2 bases, leaving 11 bases between them. The CDR3 contains 13 residues. CDR3 nucleotides: TGTGCCAGCAGACGGGACGGACCCTACGAGCAGTACTTC. Translated: CASRRDGPYEQYF.

This chain connects TRBV12-3 or TRBV12-4 to TRBJ2-2, with D possibly being TRBD1 (5 bases). V was cut by 7 bases and J by 1 base, with 16 bases left in between. CDR3 length: 16 residues. The CDR3 protein is CASTRGHSGNTGELFF. The DNA for the CDR3 is TGTGCCAGCACCAGAGGACATTCGGGGAACACCGGGGAGCTGTTTTTT.

The V gene is TRBV11-2, the J gene TRBJ2-2; D is possibly TRBD1 or TRBD2 (5 bases each). The germline V gene encodes CDR1 SGHAT and CDR2 FQNNGV. V gave up 6 bases and J gave up 0 bases, with 14 bases separating them. This CDR3 region has 16 residues. The CDR3 nucleotides are TGTGCCAGCAGAAAAACGAAGGGACCGAACACCGGGGAGCTGTTTTTT. It translates to CASRKTKGPNTGELFF.

The rearrangement links TRBV6-2 or TRBV6-3 to TRBJ1-1; 7 bases match TRBD1. Trimming took 7 bases from V and 3 from J; bases not matched to a gene: 11. The CDR3 is 15 amino acids. Germline CDR1 is MNHEY and CDR2 is SVGEGT. The CDR3 region is CASIDRARGHTEAFF. The CDR3 coding sequence is TGTGCCAGCATAGACAGGGCCCGCGGCCACACTGAAGCTTTCTTT.

The V and J genes are TRBV19 and TRBJ2-6, with 12 bases that match TRBD2. J was trimmed by 3 bases and V by 5 bases; bases with no gene match: 5. Germline-derived CDR1 and CDR2 are LNHDA and SQIVND (reference sequence). This CDR3 is 17 amino acids long. The CDR3, as DNA: TGTGCCAGTAGTGCCCGACTAGCGGGAGTTGGGGCCAACGTCCTGACTTTC. It encodes CASSARLAGVGANVLTF.

This rearrangement joins TRBV5-1 to TRBJ2-1, with no clear D. V was pared by 4 bases and J by 8 bases, with 10 bases between. The CDR3 is made up of 12 amino acids. Germline V gene sequence: CDR1 SGHRS, CDR2 YFSETQ. The CDR3 nucleotides are TGCGCCAGCAGCCCATGGTCGGATGAGCAGTTCTTC. This gives the protein CASSPWSDEQFF.

This rearrangement joins TRBV7-6 to TRBJ2-2; 8 positions match TRBD1. Per germline, CDR1 SGHVS and CDR2 FNYEAQ. The CDR3 is 14 residues long. V was pared by 2 bases and J by 7 bases, with 3 bases of the junction left unmatched. The CDR3 region is CASSLRTGNGELFF. The CDR3 DNA sequence: TGTGCCAGCAGCTTACGGACAGGGAACGGGGAGCTGTTTTTT.

This CDR3 is CASSPPGGAQETQYF. Here the CDR3 DNA reads TGTGCCAGCAGCCCCCCTGGGGGGGCCCAAGAGACCCAGTACTTC. The rearrangement uses TRBV12-3 or TRBV12-4 and TRBJ2-5, with a weak D call TRBD2 (7 bases). Trimming cost V 6 bases and J 1 base, with 15 bases left between them. The CDR3 spans 15 residues.

There are a few counts of this clonotype. The CDR3 loop reads CASSLVGLQNNHYGYTF. Written as DNA, the CDR3 is TGTGCCAGCAGCTTAGTTGGCCTACAGAATAACCACTATGGCTACACCTTC. The chain is built from TRBV7-9 and TRBJ1-2, with D unclear. The CDR3 length is 17 residues. Between the trimmed V and J ends, which lost 1 base and 3 bases, there was a span of 18 bases. Germline CDR1 SEHNR, CDR2 FQNEAQ (reference sequence).

This clonotype was counted between two and nine times. V gene TRBV7-6 combines with J gene TRBJ2-3, with 9 bases that match TRBD2. The CDR3 is made up of 16 amino acids. V lost 5 bases, J lost 0 bases, and 6 bases stayed unmatched. Germline V gene sequence: CDR1 SGHVS, CDR2 FNYEAQ. The CDR3 loop reads CASSRDSGRSTDTQYF. In DNA form, the CDR3 reads TGTGCCAGCAGCCGAGATAGCGGGAGAAGCACAGATACGCAGTATTTT. The full variable domain, in which reference TRBV7-6 and TRBJ2-3 provide the parts outside the CDR3, is GAGVSQSPRYKVTKRGQDVALRCDPISGHVSLYWYRQALGQGPEFLTYFNYEAQQDKSGLPNDRFSAERPEGSISTLTIQRTEQRDSAMYRCASSRDSGRSTDTQYFGPGTRLTVL.

This clonotype turned up a few times. The rearrangement links TRBV12-3 or TRBV12-4 to TRBJ1-1; 8 positions agree with TRBD1. J gave up 2 bases and V 4 bases, and 6 bases lay outside the gene matches. The CDR3 has 15 amino acids. The CDR3 sequence: CASSSGQGVNTEAFF. As DNA, the CDR3 is TGTGCCAGCAGTTCCGGACAGGGCGTAAACACTGAAGCTTTCTTT.

The V and J genes are TRBV12-3 or TRBV12-4 and TRBJ1-3; TRBD1 is a possible D gene (6 bases). V was cut by 7 bases and J by 7 bases, with 11 bases left in between. The CDR3 extends over 12 amino acids. DNA of the CDR3: TGTGCCAGCAACCTAAGGGGGAACACCATATATTTT. Its protein is CASNLRGNTIYF.

This clonotype has ten or more counts. The CDR3 region is CASSFQRSGKKTQYF. The CDR3 coding sequence is TGTGCCAGCAGCTTTCAGAGGAGTGGAAAAAAGACCCAGTACTTC. V and J are TRBV7-8 and TRBJ2-5; D gene uncertain. Germline CDR1 is SGHVS and CDR2 is FQNEAQ. V lost 3 bases and J lost 6, with 17 bases in between. This CDR3 region has 15 residues.

This clonotype appeared many times. The V gene is TRBV6-1, the J gene TRBJ2-3; D not certain. V lost 10 bases to trimming and J lost 8 bases, with 22 bases between them. Looked up from germline, CDR1 is MNHNS and CDR2 is SASEGT. This CDR3 contains 14 residues. This chain's CDR3 is CATTTPRGFGTQYF. DNA for the CDR3: TGTGCCACAACAACCCCCCGAGGTTTTGGTACGCAGTATTTT.

The chain carries TRBV19 and TRBJ2-5; 13 nucleotides line up with TRBD2. Germline V gene lookup returns CDR1 LNHDA and CDR2 SQIVND (reference sequence). The V and J ends lost 5 bases and 5 bases, in that order; junction bases with no gene match: 14. CDR3 length: 18 amino acids. CDR3 coding DNA: TGTGCCAGTAGTCCTCAAAGGACTAGCGGGAGCGGTAGGGAGACCCAGTACTTC. Amino acid sequence: CASSPQRTSGSGRETQYF.

This clonotype has only a few counts. The rearrangement uses TRBV19 and TRBJ1-1; D uncertain. The ends were cut back, 0 bases at V and 1 base at J, with 9 bases in the middle. Germline V gene data show CDR1 as LNHDA and CDR2 as SQIVND (reference sequence). This CDR3 comprises 15 residues. The CDR3 sequence is CASSIDGRRNTEAFF. The CDR3 nucleotides are TGTGCCAGTAGTATAGACGGTCGGCGGAACACTGAAGCTTTCTTT.

The chain employs TRBV25-1 and TRBJ2-1; D not resolved. Trimming left V 4 bases short and J 6 bases short, with 7 bases between. Germline loops: CDR1 MGHDK, CDR2 SYGVNS. The CDR3 length is 12 residues. CDR3: CASSVFSNEQFF. As DNA, the CDR3 is TGTGCCAGCAGTGTTTTTAGCAATGAGCAGTTCTTC.

This clonotype turned up a few times. The chain is built from TRBV10-3 and TRBJ1-5; 7 positions agree with TRBD1. This CDR3 has 15 residues. J was trimmed by 1 base and V by 7 bases; bases with no gene match: 7. CDR1 is ENHRY and CDR2 is SYGVKD in the germline V gene. The chain's CDR3 is CAIKNRGGSNQPQHF. The CDR3 coding sequence is TGTGCCATCAAAAACAGGGGTGGGAGCAATCAGCCCCAGCATTTT.

This rearrangement joins TRBV28 to TRBJ2-2; TRBD2 aligns across 7 bases. V shed 6 bases and J 7 bases; nucleotides not matched to a gene: 8. Germline CDR1 reads MDHEN; CDR2 reads SYDVKM. This CDR3 is built from 14 residues. The CDR3 nucleotides are TGTGCCAGCAGCGCCGGGACTACTGTCGGGGAGCTGTTTTTT. Its translation is CASSAGTTVGELFF. Full variable domain (outside the CDR3, taken from reference TRBV28 and TRBJ2-2): DVKVTQSSRYLVKRTGEKVFLECVQDMDHENMFWYRQDPGLGLRLIYFSYDVKMKEKGDIPEGYSVSREKKERFSLILESASTNQTSMYLCASSAGTTVGELFFGEGSRLTVL.

There are a few counts of this clonotype. The DNA for the CDR3 is TGTGCCAGCAGCCGCAAAATAGGACAGGAGGGCCAGCCCCAGCATTTT. It specifies CASSRKIGQEGQPQHF. The rearrangement uses TRBV11-1 and TRBJ1-5; 7 bases are shared with TRBD1. In germline, CDR1 is SGHAT, CDR2 FQDESV (reference sequence). The CDR3 consists of 16 residues. The trim removed 5 bases at V and 7 bases at J, leaving 14 bases unmatched.

This clonotype was observed a few times. The CDR3 DNA reads as TGTGCCATCAGTGACCGACTAGCGGGAGTCGGAGATACGCAGTATTTT. Amino acid sequence: CAISDRLAGVGDTQYF. V and J are TRBV10-3 and TRBJ2-3; TRBD2 aligns across 12 bases. Germline V gene lookup returns CDR1 ENHRY and CDR2 SYGVKD. The CDR3 has 16 residues. V lost 3 bases, J lost 5 bases, and 6 bases stayed unmatched.

This clonotype was seen only a few times. The rearrangement links TRBV14 to TRBJ1-5; 8 bases fit TRBD1. V lost 4 bases and J lost 7; bases outside the gene matches: 15. Germline CDR1 and CDR2: SGHDN and FVKESK. This CDR3 contains 17 residues. The CDR3 loop reads CASSPLRGGQGHQPQHF. CDR3 in DNA: TGTGCCAGCAGCCCCCTAAGGGGAGGACAGGGCCACCAGCCCCAGCATTTT. The full variable domain, with the rest looked up from reference TRBV14 and TRBJ1-5, is EAGVTQFPSHSVIEKGQTVTLRCDPISGHDNLYWYRRVMGKEIKFLLHFVKESKQDESGMPNNRFLAERTGGTYSTLKVQPAELEDSGVYFCASSPLRGGQGHQPQHFGDGTRLSIL.

The genes are TRBV18 and TRBJ2-4; D is unclear. This CDR3 contains 14 residues. The V and J ends lost 3 bases and 0 bases respectively, with 6 bases between them. Per the germline V gene, CDR1 is KGHSH and CDR2 is LQKENI. CDR3 residues: CASSPPVAKNIQYF. The CDR3 nucleotides read TGTGCCAGCTCACCGCCGGTAGCCAAAAACATTCAGTACTTC.

V and J are TRBV6-2 or TRBV6-3 and TRBJ2-7, with D perhaps TRBD1 or TRBD2 (6 bases each). This CDR3 contains 16 residues. Germline CDR1 MNHEY, CDR2 SVGEGT. Deletions cut 6 bases from V and 0 bases from J, with 18 bases between. This chain's CDR3 is CASSQGHTGASYEQYF. In DNA form, the CDR3 reads TGTGCCAGCAGCCAAGGTCACACGGGGGCCTCCTACGAGCAGTACTTC.

The chain joins TRBV6-5 to TRBJ1-3; tentatively, D is TRBD1 (6 bases). With 6 bases removed from V and 0 bases from J, the gap between germline ends came to 12 bases. This CDR3 comprises 15 residues. Germline assignment: CDR1 MNHEY and CDR2 SVGAGI. The CDR3 sequence: CASRDSQTSGNTIYF. CDR3 nucleotides: TGTGCCAGCAGGGACAGCCAAACCTCTGGAAACACCATATATTTT.